The clone carrying this TCR beta chain showed up just a few times. The genes and germline here are from mouse. The CDR3 end falls 4 residues outside the read, so it is completed with the germline J gene. Different DNA sequences within this sample yield the same CDR3. The data belong to a study of CD8+ T cells in alopecia areata. Sorting relied on CD4, CD8alpha, NKG2D, NKG2ACE and other markers applied to pooled cutaneous lymph node cells. As the sequencing template, cDNA was produced by extracting RNA and reverse transcribing it. Produced via immunoSEQ multiplex PCR; TCRdb's table is partial and in-frame only. The record shows over 250,000 clones for this sample, with no singletons present. This CDR3 region has 15 residues. Trimming cost V 6 bases and J 1 base; bases outside gene matches: 3. Looked up from germline, CDR1 is FNHDT and CDR2 is SITEND (reference sequence).

The V and J genes are TRBV19 and TRBJ2-1, with 11 bases lining up with TRBD1. Sequencing used CD4+ T cells sorted from a lymph node. The origin of this receptor is a C3H/HeJ mouse with alopecia areata. The strain is characterized by the MHC haplotype H2-k. The sequenced CDR3 bases are TGTGCCAGCAACAGGGACAGGGGGAACTATGCT. It translates to CASNRDRGNYA. The whole CDR3 sequence is CASNRDRGNYAEQFF.